This passage covers 18 T cell receptor beta chains from one sample sequenced in a study of CD8 T cells in ankylosing spondylitis. TCRdb analysed the 5' RACE reads with MiXCR anew, one entry per CDR3 protein. The table has around 300,000 distinct CDR3 sequences, around a tenth seen once. Sequencing input: blood, either unsorted or a sorted T cell fraction (not recorded which). The receptors originated from a female donor with ankylosing spondylitis or in good health (not recorded which).

Only a few counts were recorded for this clonotype. V and J are TRBV25-1 and TRBJ2-7; D remains ambiguous. Trimming shortened V by 4 bases and J by 3 bases, and 10 bases separated the two germline ends. The germline CDR1 and CDR2 sequences are MGHDK and SYGVNS. The CDR3 consists of 13 residues. CDR3 bases: TGTGCCAGCAGTGGAGCCGGGTACTACGAGCAGTACTTC. Amino acid sequence: CASSGAGYYEQYF.

This clonotype was recorded at least ten times. One junction end does not reproduce the germline sequence, and a read error may be involved. V is TRBV6-2 or TRBV6-3 and J is TRBJ2-1; D may match TRBD1 or TRBD2 (5 bases each). The CDR3 consists of 12 residues. CDR1 is MNHEY, CDR2 SVGEGT, per germline. This chain's CDR3 is CASSSRTGASDF. The CDR3 DNA reads TGTGCCAGCAGTTCCCGGACCGGGGCGTCTGACTTC.

The sample holds many counts of this clonotype. DNA of the CDR3: TGCAGTGCTACTTCCCTAGCGGGAGCGGGTGAGCAGTTCTTC. Residues: CSATSLAGAGEQFF. The chain has TRBV20-1 and TRBJ2-1; TRBD2 agrees at 10 bases. The germline CDR1 and CDR2 sequences are DFQATT and SNEGSKA (reference sequence). The V segment lost 4 bases and the J segment 9 bases; nucleotides outside the gene matches: 9. This CDR3 is 14 amino acids long.

This clonotype was counted at least ten times. CDR3 bases: TGCAGCGTTCGGTTTGACAGGGGCTCCTACGAGCAGTACTTC. Translation: CSVRFDRGSYEQYF. The chain joins TRBV29-1 to TRBJ2-7; TRBD1 aligns across 8 bases. V lost 5 bases to trimming and J lost 0 bases; unmatched junction nucleotides: 6. Germline V gene data show CDR1 as SQVTM and CDR2 as ANQGSEA. The CDR3 is 14 residues long.

The chain joins TRBV30 to TRBJ2-3, with D unresolved. Germline loops: CDR1 GTSNPN, CDR2 SVGIG (reference sequence). The length of the CDR3 is 15 residues. V shed 1 base and J shed 2 bases, with 13 bases lying between them. For the CDR3, the DNA is TGTGCCTGGAGTGACGGCCAACTTTTCACAGATACGCAGTATTTT. Translating it yields CAWSDGQLFTDTQYF.

At least ten counts were recorded for this clonotype. The chain links TRBV2 to TRBJ2-5; 7 bases map to TRBD1. Germline CDR1 SNHLY, CDR2 FYNNEI. The CDR3 is made up of 12 amino acids. With V trimmed by 5 bases and J by 4 bases, 1 base remained unmatched. Written as DNA, the CDR3 is TGTGCCAGCAGTCACAGGGGAGAGACCCAGTACTTC. As protein: CASSHRGETQYF.

This sequence joins TRBV27 and TRBJ2-1; 10 positions match TRBD2. V was clipped by 6 bases and J by 8 bases; unmatched bases: 16. Germline V gives CDR1 MNHEY, CDR2 SMNVEV (reference sequence). This CDR3 contains 17 residues. The CDR3 spells CASSPRGSGRAGDEQFF. Here the CDR3 DNA reads TGTGCCAGCAGCCCCCGGGGAAGCGGGAGGGCAGGCGATGAGCAGTTCTTC.

Comment on this clonotype: This may be a read error: a much more frequent sequence differs by one nucleotide. The genes are TRBV5-1 and TRBJ1-6; D is unresolved. Per the germline V gene, CDR1 is SGHRS and CDR2 is YFSETQ. There are 15 residues in the CDR3. CDR3 nucleotides: TGCGCCAGCAGCACATCACCGGGAGCTAATTCACCCATCCACTTT. Its translation is CASSTSPGANSPIHF.

A few counts support this clonotype. The chain combines TRBV2 with TRBJ2-1; the D is unclear. The V end was cut by 2 bases, the J end by 0 bases, with 11 bases between. The germline V gene encodes CDR1 SNHLY and CDR2 FYNNEI. This CDR3 spans 16 amino acids. The CDR3 DNA sequence: TGTGCCAGCAGTGAATCTGTAGTCCCCTCCTACAATGAGCAGTTCTTC. Amino acids: CASSESVVPSYNEQFF.

In its sample, this clonotype was seen many times. V usage is TRBV28 and J usage is TRBJ2-5; D unclear. CDR3 length: 14 amino acids. V was clipped by 3 bases and J by 7 bases, with 15 bases between them. The germline gives CDR1 MDHEN, CDR2 SYDVKM. Written as DNA, the CDR3 is TGTGCCAGCAGTTTCCCGACCCCACCCCGGACCCAGTACTTC. Protein sequence: CASSFPTPPRTQYF.

This clonotype was observed at least ten times. V is TRBV29-1 and J is TRBJ2-1; 8 bases fit TRBD2. Germline V gene lookup returns CDR1 SQVTM and CDR2 ANQGSEA. V lost 2 bases and J lost 2; bases outside the gene matches: 17. CDR3 length equals 19 residues. The CDR3 here is CSVELPRDGPGLAYNEQFF. The CDR3 DNA sequence: TGCAGCGTTGAATTACCCCGCGACGGACCGGGACTAGCCTACAATGAGCAGTTCTTC.

This clonotype was observed many times. The chain employs TRBV20-1 and TRBJ2-1; 9 bases agree with TRBD1. Looked up from germline, CDR1 is DFQATT and CDR2 is SNEGSKA (reference sequence). CDR3 length: 12 amino acids. The trim removed 5 bases at V and 7 bases at J, leaving 3 bases unmatched. CDR3 protein: CSAETGGNEQFF. CDR3 bases: TGCAGTGCTGAGACAGGGGGAAATGAGCAGTTCTTC.

This clonotype occurred a few times. The chain is built from TRBV9 and TRBJ1-1; no clear D gene. Germline lookup yields CDR1 SGDLS and CDR2 YYNGEE. V was clipped by 4 bases and J by 7 bases, with 8 bases between them. This CDR3 has 11 residues. As DNA, the CDR3 is TGTGCCAGCAGCACTGGAGGTGAAGCTTTCTTT. This encodes CASSTGGEAFF.

This clonotype has at least ten counts. This sequence joins TRBV20-1 and TRBJ1-4, with D maybe TRBD1 (5 bases). CDR3 length: 13 residues. Germline CDR1 is DFQATT and CDR2 is SNEGSKA (reference sequence). V dropped 2 bases and J dropped 5 bases, with 9 bases sitting between them. The chain's CDR3 is CSARRTHNEKLFF. The CDR3 DNA sequence: TGCAGTGCTAGAAGGACACACAATGAAAAACTGTTTTTT.

This clonotype was counted ten times or more. The rearrangement links TRBV6-1 to TRBJ2-1, with 7 bases aligning to TRBD2. Germline loops: CDR1 MNHNS, CDR2 SASEGT. The CDR3 has 16 amino acids. With 6 bases clipped from V and 2 bases from J, the junction kept 10 bases outside the gene matches. CDR3 protein: CASRLSAGVTYNEQFF. CDR3 coding DNA: TGTGCCAGCAGACTAAGCGCGGGAGTGACCTACAATGAGCAGTTCTTC.

Many counts were recorded for this clonotype. The rearrangement links TRBV7-6 to TRBJ2-7; D may be TRBD1 (6 bases). V lost 10 bases, J lost 0 bases, and 10 bases lay in between. There are 12 residues in the CDR3. The V gene's germline CDR1 is SGHVS and CDR2 FNYEAQ. The CDR3 DNA reads TGTGCCACCAGGGACAACTCCTACGAGCAGTACTTC. Protein: CATRDNSYEQYF.

This clonotype came up many times. The chain joins TRBV5-1 to TRBJ2-5; TRBD1 aligns across 10 bases. Germline V gene lookup returns CDR1 SGHRS and CDR2 YFSETQ. The CDR3 contains 14 residues. V gave up 3 bases and J gave up 2 bases; unmatched junction bases: 1. The CDR3 loop reads CASSSGQGQETQYF. The CDR3 region has the DNA TGCGCCAGCAGCTCGGGACAGGGGCAAGAGACCCAGTACTTC.

This clonotype was picked up many times. The chain joins TRBV7-9 to TRBJ2-2; no definite D call. The germline CDR1 and CDR2 sequences are SEHNR and FQNEAQ (reference sequence). The CDR3 extends over 12 amino acids. V was clipped by 4 bases and J by 7 bases, with 7 bases between them. The CDR3 DNA is TGTGCCAGCAGCTCCAAATACGGGGAGCTGTTTTTT. It encodes CASSSKYGELFF.